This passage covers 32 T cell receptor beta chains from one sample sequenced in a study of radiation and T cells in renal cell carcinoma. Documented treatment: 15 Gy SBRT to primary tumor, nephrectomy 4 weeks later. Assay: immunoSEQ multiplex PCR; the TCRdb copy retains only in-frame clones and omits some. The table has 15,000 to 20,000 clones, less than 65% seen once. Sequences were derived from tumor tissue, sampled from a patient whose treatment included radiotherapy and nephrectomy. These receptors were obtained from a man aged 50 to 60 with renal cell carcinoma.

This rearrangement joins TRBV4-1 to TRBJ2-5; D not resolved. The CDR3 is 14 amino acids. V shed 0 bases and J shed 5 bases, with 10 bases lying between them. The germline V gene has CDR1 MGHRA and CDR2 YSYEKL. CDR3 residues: CASSQEVVGETQYF. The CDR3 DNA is TGCGCCAGCAGCCAAGAGGTCGTCGGGGAGACCCAGTACTTC.

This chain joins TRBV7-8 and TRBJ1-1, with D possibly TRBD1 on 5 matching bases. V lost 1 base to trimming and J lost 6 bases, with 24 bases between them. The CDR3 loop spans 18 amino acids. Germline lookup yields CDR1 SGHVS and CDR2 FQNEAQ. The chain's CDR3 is CASSLGQGRRAIRAEAFF. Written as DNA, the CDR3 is TGTGCCAGCAGCTTAGGGCAGGGACGTCGGGCAATTCGCGCTGAAGCTTTCTTT.

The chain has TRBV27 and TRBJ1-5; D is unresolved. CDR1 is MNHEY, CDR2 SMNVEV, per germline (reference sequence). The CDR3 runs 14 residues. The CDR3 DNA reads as TGTGCTCCAATGTGGAGGGAAGGGAATCAGCCCCAGCATTTT. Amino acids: CAPMWREGNQPQHF.

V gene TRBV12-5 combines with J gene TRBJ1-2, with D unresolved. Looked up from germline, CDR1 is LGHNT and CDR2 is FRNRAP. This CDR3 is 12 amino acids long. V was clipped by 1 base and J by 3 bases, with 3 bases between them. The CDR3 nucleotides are TGTGCTAGTGGTTTGGGGCACTATGGCTACACCTTC. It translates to CASGLGHYGYTF.

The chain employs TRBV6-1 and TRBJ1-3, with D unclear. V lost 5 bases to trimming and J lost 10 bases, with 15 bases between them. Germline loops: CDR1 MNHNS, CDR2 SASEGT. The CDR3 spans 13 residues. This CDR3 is CASSLVQQGTIYF. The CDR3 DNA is TGTGCCAGCAGTCTCGTCCAACAAGGAACCATATATTTT.

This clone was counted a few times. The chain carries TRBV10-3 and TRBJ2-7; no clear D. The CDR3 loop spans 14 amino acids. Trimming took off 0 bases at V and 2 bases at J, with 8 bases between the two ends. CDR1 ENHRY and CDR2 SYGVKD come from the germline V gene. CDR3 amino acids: CAISESRYPYEQYF. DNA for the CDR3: TGTGCCATCAGTGAGTCTAGGTACCCCTACGAGCAGTACTTC.

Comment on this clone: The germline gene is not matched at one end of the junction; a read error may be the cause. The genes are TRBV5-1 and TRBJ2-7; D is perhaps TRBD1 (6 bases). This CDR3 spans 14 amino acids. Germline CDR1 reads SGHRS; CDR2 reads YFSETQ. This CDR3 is CASCLTGLSDEQYF. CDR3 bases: TGCGCCAGTTGTTTGACAGGTCTCTCCGACGAGCAGTACTTC.

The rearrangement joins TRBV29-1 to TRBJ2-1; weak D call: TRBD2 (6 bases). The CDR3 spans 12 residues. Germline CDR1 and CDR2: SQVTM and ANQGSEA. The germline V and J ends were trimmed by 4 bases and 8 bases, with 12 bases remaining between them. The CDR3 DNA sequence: TGCAGCGTTGTTCCCGGCGGGGATGAGCAGTTCTTC. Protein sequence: CSVVPGGDEQFF.

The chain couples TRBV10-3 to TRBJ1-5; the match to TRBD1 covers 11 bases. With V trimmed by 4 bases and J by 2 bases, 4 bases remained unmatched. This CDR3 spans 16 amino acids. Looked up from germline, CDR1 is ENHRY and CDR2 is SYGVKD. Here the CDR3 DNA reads TGTGCCATCAGTGGGACAGGGGGCATAGGCAATCAGCCCCAGCATTTT. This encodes CAISGTGGIGNQPQHF.

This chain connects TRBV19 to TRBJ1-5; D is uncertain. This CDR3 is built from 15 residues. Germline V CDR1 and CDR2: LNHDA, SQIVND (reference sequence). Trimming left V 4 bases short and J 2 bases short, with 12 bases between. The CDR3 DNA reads TGTGCCAGTAGTACCCATGGCGGGGGCAATCAGCCCCAGCATTTT. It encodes CASSTHGGGNQPQHF. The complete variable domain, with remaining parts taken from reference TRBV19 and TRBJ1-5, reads DGGITQSPKYLFRKEGQNVTLSCEQNLNHDAMYWYRQDPGQGLRLIYYSQIVNDFQKGDIAEGYSVSREKKESFPLTVTSAQKNPTAFYLCASSTHGGGNQPQHFGDGTRLSIL.

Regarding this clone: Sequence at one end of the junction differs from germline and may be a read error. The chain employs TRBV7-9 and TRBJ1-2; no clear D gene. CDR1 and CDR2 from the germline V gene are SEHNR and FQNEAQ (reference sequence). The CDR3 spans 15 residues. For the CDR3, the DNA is TGTGCCAGCAAGAGAACCCTCGGGAAGTCCCCTGTCGAGAGTTTC. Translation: CASKRTLGKSPVESF.

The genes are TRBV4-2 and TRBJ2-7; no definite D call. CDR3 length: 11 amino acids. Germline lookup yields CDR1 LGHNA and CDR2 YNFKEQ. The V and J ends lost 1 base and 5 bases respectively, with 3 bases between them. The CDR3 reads CASSQGNEQYF. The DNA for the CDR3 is TGTGCCAGCAGCCAAGGGAACGAGCAGTACTTC.

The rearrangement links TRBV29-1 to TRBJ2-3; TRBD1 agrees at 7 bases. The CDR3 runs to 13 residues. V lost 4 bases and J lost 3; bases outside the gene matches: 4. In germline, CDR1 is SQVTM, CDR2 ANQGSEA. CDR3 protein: CSVAGTVTDTQYF. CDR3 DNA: TGCAGCGTTGCCGGGACAGTAACAGATACGCAGTATTTT.

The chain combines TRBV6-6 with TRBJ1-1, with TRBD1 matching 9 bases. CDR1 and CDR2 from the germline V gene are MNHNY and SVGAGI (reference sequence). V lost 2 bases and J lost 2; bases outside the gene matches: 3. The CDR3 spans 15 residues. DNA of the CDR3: TGTGCCAGCAGTTACGGGGGACAGGGAAACACTGAAGCTTTCTTT. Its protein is CASSYGGQGNTEAFF.

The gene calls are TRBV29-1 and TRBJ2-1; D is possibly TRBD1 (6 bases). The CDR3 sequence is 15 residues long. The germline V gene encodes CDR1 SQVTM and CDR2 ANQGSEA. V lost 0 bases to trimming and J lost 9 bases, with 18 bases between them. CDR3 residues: CSVEDLQGTEFEQFF. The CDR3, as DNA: TGCAGCGTTGAAGATCTCCAGGGGACCGAGTTTGAGCAGTTCTTC.

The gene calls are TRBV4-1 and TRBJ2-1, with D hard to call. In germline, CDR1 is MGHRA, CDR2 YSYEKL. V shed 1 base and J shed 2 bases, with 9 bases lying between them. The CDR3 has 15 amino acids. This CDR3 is CASSQVTPPYNEQFF. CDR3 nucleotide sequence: TGCGCCAGCAGCCAAGTGACTCCCCCCTACAATGAGCAGTTCTTC.

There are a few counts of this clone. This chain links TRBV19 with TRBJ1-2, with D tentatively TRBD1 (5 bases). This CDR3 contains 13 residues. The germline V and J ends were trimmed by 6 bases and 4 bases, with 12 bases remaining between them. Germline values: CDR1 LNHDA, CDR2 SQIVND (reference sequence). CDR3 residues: CASSRDSGYGYTF. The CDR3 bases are TGTGCCAGTAGCAGGGATTCGGGCTATGGCTACACCTTC.

The CDR3 sequence: CAWADSSYEQYF. Here the CDR3 DNA reads TGTGCCTGGGCGGACAGCTCCTACGAGCAGTACTTC. This sequence joins TRBV30 and TRBJ2-7, with a possible D match to TRBD1 (6 bases). The CDR3 covers 12 residues. Trimming took 5 bases from V and 0 from J, leaving 8 bases between them. From germline, CDR1 is GTSNPN and CDR2 SVGIG (reference sequence).

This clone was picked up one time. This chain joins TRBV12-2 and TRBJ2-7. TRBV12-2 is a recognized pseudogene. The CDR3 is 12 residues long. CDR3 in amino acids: CASRLISYEQYF. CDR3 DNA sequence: TGTGCAAGTCGCTTAATCTCCTACGAGCAGTACTTC.

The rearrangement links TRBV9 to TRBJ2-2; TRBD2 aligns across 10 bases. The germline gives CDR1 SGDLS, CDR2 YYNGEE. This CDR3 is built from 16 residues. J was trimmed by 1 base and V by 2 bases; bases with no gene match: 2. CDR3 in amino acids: CASSVGLAENTGELFF. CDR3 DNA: TGTGCCAGCAGCGTCGGACTAGCGGAGAACACCGGGGAGCTGTTTTTT.

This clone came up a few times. CDR3 nucleotides: TGTGCCAGCAGCGTCACAGGGGGTAACTATGGCTACACCTTC. The encoded protein is CASSVTGGNYGYTF. This sequence joins TRBV9 and TRBJ1-2; 8 bases map to TRBD1. After removal of 2 bases from V and 1 base from J, the junction contained 1 base not matched to a gene. CDR3 length: 14 amino acids. Germline CDR1 and CDR2: SGDLS and YYNGEE.

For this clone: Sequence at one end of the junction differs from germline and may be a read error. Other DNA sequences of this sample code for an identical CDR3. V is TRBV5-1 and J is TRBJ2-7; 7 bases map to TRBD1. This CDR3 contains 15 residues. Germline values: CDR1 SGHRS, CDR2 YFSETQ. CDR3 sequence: CASSPLTTGTYEQYF. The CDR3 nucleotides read TGCGCTAGCAGCCCCCTTACGACAGGGACCTACGAGCAGTACTTC.

CDR3 region: CASSFDGFAGANVLTF. The DNA for the CDR3 is TGTGCCAGCAGCTTCGACGGATTCGCTGGGGCCAACGTCCTGACTTTC. The gene calls are TRBV5-4 and TRBJ2-6, with D hard to call. Germline V lookup: CDR1 SGHNT, CDR2 YYREEE (reference sequence). Trimming shortened V by 2 bases and J by 2 bases, and 11 bases separated the two germline ends. CDR3 size: 16 residues.

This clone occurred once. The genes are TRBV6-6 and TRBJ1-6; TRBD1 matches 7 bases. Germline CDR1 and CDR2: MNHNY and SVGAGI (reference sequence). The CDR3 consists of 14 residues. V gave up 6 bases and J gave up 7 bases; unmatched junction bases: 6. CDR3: CASSQQGRNSPLHF. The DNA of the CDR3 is TGTGCCAGCAGCCAACAGGGGCGGAATTCACCCCTCCACTTT.

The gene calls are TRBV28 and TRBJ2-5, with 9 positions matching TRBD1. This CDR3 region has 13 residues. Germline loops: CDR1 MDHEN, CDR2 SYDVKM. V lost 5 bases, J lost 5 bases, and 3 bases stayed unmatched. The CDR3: CASSGGTGETQYF. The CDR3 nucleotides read TGTGCCAGCAGTGGTGGGACAGGGGAGACCCAGTACTTC.

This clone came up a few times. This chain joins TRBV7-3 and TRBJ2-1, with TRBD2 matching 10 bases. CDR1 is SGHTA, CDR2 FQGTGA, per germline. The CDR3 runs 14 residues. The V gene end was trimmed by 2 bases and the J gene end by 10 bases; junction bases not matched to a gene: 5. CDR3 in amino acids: CASSLASGREEQFF. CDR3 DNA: TGTGCCAGCAGCTTAGCTAGCGGGAGAGAGGAGCAGTTCTTC.

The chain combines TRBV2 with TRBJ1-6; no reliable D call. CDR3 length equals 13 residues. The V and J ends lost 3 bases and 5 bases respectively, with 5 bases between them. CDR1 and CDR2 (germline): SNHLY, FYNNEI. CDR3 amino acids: CASSDYNNSPLHF. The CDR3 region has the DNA TGTGCCAGCAGTGACTATAATAATTCACCCCTCCACTTT.

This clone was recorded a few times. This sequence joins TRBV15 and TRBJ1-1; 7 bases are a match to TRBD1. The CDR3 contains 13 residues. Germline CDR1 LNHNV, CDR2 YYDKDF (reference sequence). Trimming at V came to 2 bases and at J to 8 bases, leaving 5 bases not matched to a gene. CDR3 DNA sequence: TGTGCCACCAGCAGACTTAGACAGGGAGAAGCTTTCTTT. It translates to CATSRLRQGEAFF.

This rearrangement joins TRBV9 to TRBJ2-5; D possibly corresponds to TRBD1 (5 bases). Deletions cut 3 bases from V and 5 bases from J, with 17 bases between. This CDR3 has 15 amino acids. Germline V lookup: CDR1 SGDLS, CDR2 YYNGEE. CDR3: CASSDGVGAAETQYF. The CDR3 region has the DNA TGTGCCAGCAGCGATGGAGTTGGGGCGGCGGAGACCCAGTACTTC.

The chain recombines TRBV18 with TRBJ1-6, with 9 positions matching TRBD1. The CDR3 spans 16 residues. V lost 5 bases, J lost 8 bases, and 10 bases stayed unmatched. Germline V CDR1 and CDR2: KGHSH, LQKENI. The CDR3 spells CASSGQGTKFYSPLHF. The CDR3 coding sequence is TGTGCCAGCTCAGGACAGGGGACTAAGTTCTATTCACCCCTCCACTTT.

This chain's CDR3 is CASSEAQGPNIQYF. The CDR3 DNA sequence: TGTGCCAGCAGTGAAGCCCAGGGGCCAAACATTCAGTACTTC. The chain joins TRBV2 to TRBJ2-4; tentative D call: TRBD1 (6 bases). The CDR3 consists of 14 residues. Germline CDR1 and CDR2: SNHLY and FYNNEI. V shed 0 bases and J shed 6 bases, with 9 bases lying between them. Looking up the rest from reference TRBV2 and TRBJ2-4 gives the full variable domain: EPEVTQTPSHQVTQMGQEVILRCVPISNHLYFYWYRQILGQKVEFLVSFYNNEISEKSEIFDDQFSVERPDGSNFTLKIRSTKLEDSAMYFCASSEAQGPNIQYFGAGTRLSVL.

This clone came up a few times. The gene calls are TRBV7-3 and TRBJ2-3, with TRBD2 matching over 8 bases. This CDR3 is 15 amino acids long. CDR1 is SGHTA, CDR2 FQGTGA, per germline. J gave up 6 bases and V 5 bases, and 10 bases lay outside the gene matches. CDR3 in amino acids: CASSPGGAGMDTQYF. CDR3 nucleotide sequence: TGTGCCAGCAGCCCCGGGGGGGCGGGGATGGATACGCAGTATTTT.